Below are 18 T cell receptor beta chains sequenced from a single sample in a study of vaccination effects on CD4 cells after COVID-19 (dated by TCRdb to the early 2020s). These receptors have no identified antigens. Libraries were made using the immunoSEQ multiplex PCR assay. Held by TCRdb, this immuneACCESS table contains in-frame sequences only and omits some clones. Under half of the omission traces to an unresolved V gene where checked; the cause of the rest is unknown. This sample gives some 61,000 clones in total; under 85% of them show up just once. The ten most abundant clones make up 0.9% to 1% of the sample. The ViraFEST assay stimulated PBMC with viral peptide pools and then used TCR sequencing to identify antigen-specific CD4+ T cell clonotypes by expansion. After less than eleven days of culture, CD4+ T cells were isolated with the EasySep CD4+ T cell isolation kit. Participants received two doses of either the BNT162b2 or the mRNA-1273 mRNA SARS-CoV-2 vaccine.

The input for sequencing was CD4+ T cells from PBMCs cultured with HCoV-OC43 spike peptides, taken after COVID-19 vaccination. This specimen's cell subset or site label, per the study, means: HCoV-OC43 spike overlapping peptide pool stimulation. These receptors all stem from a human donor who received a COVID-19 vaccine.

V usage is TRBV5-1 and J usage is TRBJ1-1, with D possibly TRBD1 on 6 matching bases. The CDR3 covers 15 residues. Germline V gives CDR1 SGHRS, CDR2 YFSETQ. V lost 2 bases and J 3 bases, leaving 14 bases between the germline ends. For the CDR3, the DNA is TGCGCCAGCAGCTTCAGGGGTGGCGGAGACACTGAAGCTTTCTTT. This translates into CASSFRGGGDTEAFF.

The CDR3 nucleotides read TGCGCCAGCAGTACAGGGACCACTGAAGCTTTCTTT. It encodes CASSTGTTEAFF. The J gene is TRBJ1-1, the V gene TRBV10-2; D is perhaps TRBD1 (6 bases). Looked up from germline, CDR1 is WSHSY and CDR2 is SAAADI. This CDR3 spans 12 amino acids. Trimming removed 5 bases from V and 4 bases from J, with 8 bases in between.

The V and J genes are TRBV28 and TRBJ1-2; possible D gene TRBD1, 5 bases. The CDR3 covers 15 residues. V was shortened by 3 bases and J by 0 bases, with 11 bases between the two germline ends. Germline CDR1 MDHEN, CDR2 SYDVKM. The CDR3 DNA sequence: TGTGCCAGCAGTTTTGAGGGGACTGCTAACTATGGCTACACCTTC. It codes for CASSFEGTANYGYTF.

The J gene is TRBJ1-2, the V gene TRBV18, with D tentatively TRBD1 (5 bases). V was trimmed by 1 base and J by 0 bases, leaving 9 bases between them. The CDR3 has 15 amino acids. CDR1 and CDR2 (germline): KGHSH, LQKENI. CDR3 loop: CASSPQGSTNYGYTF. CDR3 coding DNA: TGTGCCAGCTCACCACAGGGGAGCACTAACTATGGCTACACCTTC.

This sequence joins TRBV10-1 and TRBJ2-3; perhaps D is TRBD1 or TRBD2 (5 bases each). The germline V gene has CDR1 WNHNN and CDR2 SYGVQD (reference sequence). This CDR3 has 15 amino acids. Trimming removed 5 bases at V and 4 bases at J, with 16 bases between. CDR3 residues: CASSPPGLGSDTQYF. In DNA form, the CDR3 reads TGCGCCAGCAGTCCCCCGGGGCTGGGATCAGATACGCAGTATTTT.

The gene calls are TRBV24-1 and TRBJ2-7; D perhaps matches TRBD1 (5 bases). CDR1 and CDR2 from the germline V gene are KGHDR and SFDVKD. The CDR3 is made up of 13 amino acids. Deletions cut 10 bases from V and 2 bases from J, with 14 bases between. In nucleotides, the CDR3 is TGTGCCACTGATAAGCAGGGCGCCTACGAGCAGTACGTC. Translation gives CATDKQGAYEQYV.

This rearrangement joins TRBV14 to TRBJ1-3; D not resolved. The ends were cut back, 5 bases at V and 0 bases at J, with 8 bases in the middle. Per the germline V gene, CDR1 is SGHDN and CDR2 is FVKESK. The CDR3 sequence is 14 residues long. The chain's CDR3 is CASSYWDSGNTIYF. As DNA, the CDR3 is TGTGCCAGCAGCTATTGGGACTCTGGAAACACCATATATTTT. The variable domain in full, completed from reference TRBV14 and TRBJ1-3, reads EAGVTQFPSHSVIEKGQTVTLRCDPISGHDNLYWYRRVMGKEIKFLLHFVKESKQDESGMPNNRFLAERTGGTYSTLKVQPAELEDSGVYFCASSYWDSGNTIYFGEGSWLTVV.

The chain links TRBV5-1 to TRBJ1-1, with D possibly being TRBD1 (6 bases). The CDR3 has 13 residues. V was clipped by 3 bases and J by 5 bases, with 11 bases between them. Germline V gene sequence: CDR1 SGHRS, CDR2 YFSETQ. The CDR3 bases are TGCGCCAGCAGCTCCAAGGGGGGGACTGAAGCTTTCTTT. This translates into CASSSKGGTEAFF.

This chain joins TRBV5-1 and TRBJ1-1; D ambiguous. Trimming shortened V by 5 bases and J by 5 bases, and 10 bases separated the two germline ends. Germline CDR1 is SGHRS and CDR2 is YFSETQ. The CDR3 is made up of 12 amino acids. This chain's CDR3 is CASSWVGTEAFF. In DNA, the CDR3 is TGCGCCAGCAGTTGGGTCGGGACTGAAGCTTTCTTT.

This rearrangement joins TRBV7-9 to TRBJ1-4, with D maybe TRBD1 (5 bases). The CDR3 sequence is 15 residues long. The V end was cut by 5 bases, the J end by 5 bases, with 15 bases between. Germline CDR1 and CDR2: SEHNR and FQNEAQ (reference sequence). The CDR3 loop is CASSVRGLGNEKLFF. The CDR3 region has the DNA TGTGCCAGCAGCGTGAGGGGTCTTGGGAATGAAAAACTGTTTTTT.

The chain carries TRBV6-6 and TRBJ2-7; 9 bases agree with TRBD2. In germline, CDR1 is MNHNY, CDR2 SVGAGI (reference sequence). V gave up 8 bases and J gave up 4 bases; unmatched junction bases: 9. This CDR3 is built from 14 residues. The CDR3 coding sequence is TGTGCCAGCGGGGGGGCAGCGGGGGGATACGAGCAGTACGTC. Its protein product is CASGGAAGGYEQYV.

The chain employs TRBV27 and TRBJ2-7; 8 bases align to TRBD1. The ends lost 5 bases at V and 2 bases at J; junction bases unmatched: 5. Germline values: CDR1 MNHEY, CDR2 SMNVEV (reference sequence). The CDR3 loop spans 14 amino acids. The CDR3 nucleotides read TGTGCCAGCAGTCCGCGGACAGGGACCTACGAGCAGTACGTC. This sequence encodes CASSPRTGTYEQYV.

This rearrangement joins TRBV9 to TRBJ1-3, with D perhaps matching TRBD1 (6 bases). V was cut by 4 bases and J by 2 bases, with 10 bases left in between. The CDR3 extends over 14 amino acids. Germline V gives CDR1 SGDLS, CDR2 YYNGEE. The CDR3 DNA sequence: TGTGCCAGCAGCATTACAGGGACTGGAAACACCATATATTTT. Amino acid sequence: CASSITGTGNTIYF.

The sample holds a few counts of this clone. J is TRBJ2-7 and V is TRBV18, with D possibly matching TRBD1 (6 bases). Trimming took off 4 bases at V and 2 bases at J, with 9 bases between the two ends. CDR1 and CDR2 (germline): KGHSH, LQKENI. This CDR3 region has 13 residues. CDR3 residues: CASSLPGAYEQYV. The CDR3 DNA reads TGTGCCAGCTCACTGCCAGGGGCCTACGAGCAGTACGTC.

The chain joins TRBV25-1 to TRBJ1-2; 7 bases align to TRBD1. Germline V gene sequence: CDR1 MGHDK, CDR2 SYGVNS. The V gene end was trimmed by 2 bases and the J gene end by 6 bases; junction bases not matched to a gene: 3. CDR3 length equals 13 residues. The chain's CDR3 is CASSEVQGHGYTF. In DNA form, the CDR3 reads TGTGCCAGCAGTGAAGTACAGGGGCATGGCTACACCTTC.

This clone was recorded once. The gene calls are TRBV3-1 (or the pseudogene TRBV3-2) and TRBJ2-3; no definite D call. CDR3 length: 15 residues. Germline V gene lookup returns CDR1 LGHDT and CDR2 YNNKEL (reference sequence). Trimming cost V 3 bases and J 2 bases, with 12 bases left between them. CDR3 protein: CASSQGFLTTDTQYF. The CDR3, as DNA: TGTGCCAGCAGCCAGGGCTTTTTAACCACAGATACGCAGTATTTT.

The chain uses TRBV7-2 and TRBJ1-2; TRBD1 aligns across 9 bases. The junction had 1 base not matched to a gene; V was cut back by 4 bases and J by 7 bases. CDR1 is SGHTA and CDR2 is FQGNSA in the germline V gene. CDR3 length: 12 amino acids. The CDR3 sequence is CASSWTGAGYTF. CDR3 DNA: TGTGCCAGCAGCTGGACAGGGGCTGGCTACACCTTC.

V and J are TRBV24-1 and TRBJ2-5; tentatively, D is TRBD2 (5 bases). This CDR3 is 14 amino acids long. With 0 bases removed from V and 5 bases from J, the gap between germline ends came to 9 bases. Germline V gene lookup returns CDR1 KGHDR and CDR2 SFDVKD. The CDR3 DNA sequence: TGTGCCACCAGTGATTTGGAGGGAGTGGAGACCCAGTACTTC. Encoded protein: CATSDLEGVETQYF.